This paragraph covers one TCR beta chain sequence. Its antigen is unknown. TCRdb's table, derived via immunoSEQ multiplex PCR, lists solely in-frame clones and lacks some. This table holds around 94,000 clones, about 88% found once. The sample comes from a study of T cell responses to AZD1222 COVID-19 vaccine. Broader study findings: Baseline serology detected seropositivity in only six AZD1222 recipients. Spike-specific TCR breadth and depth were elevated following two AZD1222 doses. The CD4 TCRs associated with vaccination extended across spike and predominated at 160-218 and 743-854. White British ancestry dominated among donors, who included more females, and clonal diversity was possibly underestimated.

The germline V and J ends were trimmed by 3 bases and 7 bases, with 13 bases remaining between them. The germline gives CDR1 SGHTA, CDR2 FQGNSA. CDR3 length equals 14 residues. This TCR was sampled from an adult in good health. The sample consisted of peripheral blood, taken on day 0 of AZD1222 vaccination. V is TRBV7-2 and J is TRBJ2-1, with D maybe TRBD2 (7 bases). CDR3 nucleotide sequence: TGTGCCAGCAGCTTTAGGGGGGGCGGGAATGAGCAGTTCTTC. Protein product: CASSFRGGGNEQFF.